This T cell receptor delta chain was retrieved from a study of γδ T cells in repeated Plasmodium falciparum infection. Study-level background: Malian children with intense seasonal malaria exposure were compared with matched Australian children.

Per germline, CDR1 TSWWSYY and CDR2 QGS. The CDR3 extends over 18 amino acids. With V trimmed by 5 bases and J by 9 bases, 24 bases remained unmatched. This clone was seen many times. Its cognate antigen is unknown. The protein that TCRdb holds for this DNA derives from a much larger clone and differs from the translated DNA at residue 13, which likely indicates a read error; the protein shown here is translated from the DNA. Vgamma9/Vdelta2+ and Vdelta2-negative gammadelta T cells were flow-sorted from PBMC for bulk sequencing. Study-wide results and limits: Vdelta2-negative gammadelta repertoires, largely Vdelta1+, seemingly showed infection-driven waves of new clonal selection.

TCRdb used CATT to re-call clones from the multiplex PCR reads. The sample includes some 50,000 delta-chain clones, 1.6% of them seen just once. This sequence joins TRDV1 and TRDJ1; 7 positions match TRDD3. The receptor was isolated from a pool of human donors (malaria-infected and uninfected, not separated). Sequenced material: gamma-delta T cells from blood. In DNA form, the CDR3 reads TGTGCTCTTGGGACTCTTAGAATAGGTGGTTGGGGGAGACAACAACTCATCTTT. It yields the protein CALGTLRIGGWGRQQLIF.